This T cell receptor (beta chain) was recorded in a study of blood T cell repertoires in COVID-19. Turning to the study itself: Acute and convalescent COVID-19 samples came from the United States, Italy and Spain. In each case, the material was cDNA or gDNA derived from T cells, B-cell-depleted T cells, or PBMCs.

Per the study methods: Reference gene primer amplification gave nucleated cell count estimates. TCRdb's table, derived via immunoSEQ multiplex PCR, lists solely in-frame clones and lacks some. V and J calls and clone size come straight from that table; D and trimming were deduced from the DNA. The sample lists about 220,000 clones, just under 85% occurring once. Two negative PCRs, clearance, or symptom resolution were required of recovered Cohort 3 donors. Germline CDR1 is MGHRA and CDR2 is YSYEKL. Trimming removed 0 bases from V and 6 bases from J, with 14 bases in between. This CDR3 contains 15 residues.

Sequencing was performed on PBMCs or T cells enriched from blood (not recorded which). The J gene is TRBJ2-5, the V gene TRBV4-1; D possibly corresponds to TRBD1 (6 bases). This receptor was obtained from a man between 40 and 49 years old who had recovered from COVID-19. CDR3 in amino acids: CASSQDISRGKTQYF. CDR3 nucleotide sequence: TGCGCCAGCAGCCAAGATATATCCAGGGGAAAGACCCAGTACTTC.